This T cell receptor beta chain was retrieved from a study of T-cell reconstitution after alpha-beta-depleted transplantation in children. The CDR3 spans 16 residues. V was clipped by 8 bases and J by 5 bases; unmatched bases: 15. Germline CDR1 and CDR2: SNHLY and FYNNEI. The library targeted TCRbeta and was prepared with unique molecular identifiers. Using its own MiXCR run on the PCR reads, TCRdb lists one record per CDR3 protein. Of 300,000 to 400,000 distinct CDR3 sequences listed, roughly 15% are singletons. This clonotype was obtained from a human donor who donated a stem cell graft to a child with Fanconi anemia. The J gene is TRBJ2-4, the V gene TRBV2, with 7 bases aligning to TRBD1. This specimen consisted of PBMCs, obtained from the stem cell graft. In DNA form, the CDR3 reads TGTGCCAGCTCGGGACAGAGATCAAGGTCACAAAACATTCAGTACTTC. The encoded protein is CASSGQRSRSQNIQYF.